This T cell receptor beta chain was obtained from a study of blood T cell repertoires in COVID-19. Across the whole study: PBMCs, B-cell-depleted T cells, or T cells were the source of the cDNA or gDNA that made up the material.

Repertoires were generated with immunoSEQ multiplex PCR, while TCRdb's copy carries only in-frame clones and drops some. This sample has over 60,000 clones, with about four fifths found just once. Trimming took 3 bases from V and 3 from J, leaving 15 bases between them. The CDR3 contains 15 residues. The germline CDR1 and CDR2 sequences are SGHTA and FQGNSA. Sequencing was carried out using peripheral blood. This sequence originates from a human donor in a cohort sampled during active COVID-19. This rearrangement joins TRBV7-2 to TRBJ2-7; TRBD2 might be the D (8 bases). In DNA form, the CDR3 reads TGTGCCAGCAGCTTTCGGGAGGGGGCAGGCTACGAGCAGTACTTC. This encodes CASSFREGAGYEQYF.